Below are 32 T cell receptor beta chains sequenced from a single sample in a study of T cell repertoires in cytomegalovirus infection (dated by TCRdb to between 2017 and 2020). Read against the paper, the sample's treatment or condition label means: in vitro stimulation with specific CMV peptide epitopes to enrich CMV-specific T cells. Their target antigens are unknown. The instrument given in TCRdb is Illumina HiSeq 1500. The public reads were quality trimmed at Q25 with fastp and then assembled into clones with MiXCR by TCRdb, keeping productive beta chains. Rows are unified per CDR3 protein, each entry keeping the most common DNA and genes. Present in this sample are about 47,000 distinct CDR3 sequences, about 18% of which were seen just once. The top ten constitute about 82% of the sample. Material: CD8+ T cells from cultured PBMCs, obtained from culture after CMV antigen stimulation. The receptors were sampled from a human donor in good health (CMV status not recorded). Some clones in this sample may be carry-over from other donors' samples.

In its sample, this clonotype was seen a few times. V is TRBV7-8 and J is TRBJ1-5; maybe TRBD1 (5 bases). Germline CDR1 SGHVS, CDR2 FQNEAQ. There are 14 residues in the CDR3. V dropped 7 bases and J dropped 3 bases, with 13 bases sitting between them. CDR3 sequence reads: CASKSEGNNQPQHF. As DNA, the CDR3 is TGTGCCAGCAAGTCGGAGGGGAACAATCAGCCCCAGCATTTT. The variable domain in full, with the rest retrieved from reference TRBV7-8 and TRBJ1-5, is GAGVSQSPRYKVAKRGQDVALRCDPISGHVSLFWYQQALGQGPEFLTYFQNEAQLDKSGLPSDRFFAERPEGSVSTLKIQRTQQEDSAVYLCASKSEGNNQPQHFGDGTRLSIL.

The chain has TRBV5-1 and TRBJ1-2; D is undetermined. Germline V gene sequence: CDR1 SGHRS, CDR2 YFSETQ. The V end lost 0 bases, the J end lost 6 bases, and 9 bases lay between the germline ends. CDR3 length: 13 residues. The CDR3 region is CASSLDQRDGYTF. The CDR3 DNA reads TGCGCCAGCAGCTTGGATCAGCGAGATGGCTACACCTTC.

As regards this clonotype: A read error may be the cause here, since a much bigger clone is one base away. V is TRBV6-5 and J is TRBJ2-7; D is undetermined. The germline gives CDR1 MNHEY, CDR2 SVGAGI. This CDR3 spans 13 amino acids. In DNA, the CDR3 is TGTGACAGCAGTTACGGTAGGGCTTACGAGCAGTACTTC. It translates to CDSSYGRAYEQYF.

The chain employs TRBV2 and TRBJ2-6; no reliable D call. Trimming removed 4 bases from V and 0 bases from J, with 10 bases in between. CDR1 is SNHLY, CDR2 FYNNEI, per germline. CDR3 length: 16 residues. The CDR3 nucleotides read TGTGCCAGCAGTGTTGGACGGACCTCTGGGGCCAACGTCCTGACTTTC. Translating gives CASSVGRTSGANVLTF. Complete variable domain (other parts from reference TRBV2 and TRBJ2-6): EPEVTQTPSHQVTQMGQEVILRCVPISNHLYFYWYRQILGQKVEFLVSFYNNEISEKSEIFDDQFSVERPDGSNFTLKIRSTKLEDSAMYFCASSVGRTSGANVLTFGAGSRLTVL.

This clonotype has a handful of counts. The chain is built from TRBV7-9 and TRBJ2-3; 11 nucleotides align to TRBD2. V dropped 4 bases and J dropped 2; count of bases not matched to a gene: 8. The germline gives CDR1 SEHNR, CDR2 FQNEAQ (reference sequence). The CDR3 has 17 residues. DNA of the CDR3: TGTGCCAGCAGCTCGCAGACTAGCGGGACCCTCACAGATACGCAGTATTTT. Translating gives CASSSQTSGTLTDTQYF.

The rearrangement uses TRBV12-5 and TRBJ2-5; 7 nucleotides match TRBD2. V gave up 4 bases and J gave up 3 bases; unmatched junction bases: 5. This CDR3 spans 14 amino acids. Germline CDR1 LGHNT, CDR2 FRNRAP. The CDR3 loop is CASGSPGGKETQYF. In DNA form, the CDR3 reads TGTGCTAGTGGTTCTCCGGGAGGTAAAGAGACCCAGTACTTC.

In this sample, this clonotype turned up many times. Here the CDR3 reads CASSLPGQGTNSYEQYF. The CDR3 nucleotides read TGTGCCAGCAGCTTACCTGGACAGGGGACCAATTCCTACGAGCAGTACTTC. This chain connects TRBV7-2 to TRBJ2-7; 9 bases are a match to TRBD1. Germline loops: CDR1 SGHTA, CDR2 FQGNSA. The CDR3 spans 17 residues. V trimming: 2 bases; J trimming: 1 base; junction bases outside the gene matches: 9.

This clonotype was seen a handful of times. The chain carries TRBV14 and TRBJ1-1, with D hard to call. V was shortened by 4 bases and J by 3 bases, with 6 bases between the two germline ends. Germline values: CDR1 SGHDN, CDR2 FVKESK. The CDR3 runs 12 residues. The CDR3, as DNA: TGTGCCAGCAGCCCCTCCTACACTGAAGCTTTCTTT. The encoded protein is CASSPSYTEAFF.

The genes are TRBV7-2 and TRBJ1-5; 7 bases are shared with TRBD1. Trimming at V came to 2 bases and at J to 4 bases, leaving 8 bases not matched to a gene. Germline V gene data show CDR1 as SGHTA and CDR2 as FQGNSA. CDR3 length: 16 residues. The chain's CDR3 is CASSLRGQASNQPQHF. CDR3 sequence (DNA): TGTGCCAGCAGCTTACGAGGACAGGCTTCGAATCAGCCCCAGCATTTT.

J is TRBJ1-2 and V is TRBV12-3 or TRBV12-4; 8 nucleotides align to TRBD1. Unmatched junction bases numbered 9, after V lost 6 bases and J lost 6 bases. This CDR3 has 14 residues. The CDR3 protein is CASSPQGARNGYTF. The CDR3 nucleotides read TGTGCCAGCAGCCCTCAGGGGGCGCGGAATGGCTACACCTTC.

This clonotype was found a few times. The chain recombines TRBV6-5 with TRBJ1-1; D gene uncertain. The CDR3 sequence is 16 residues long. Trimming pared 0 bases from V and 0 bases from J, leaving 11 bases between. Germline assignment: CDR1 MNHEY and CDR2 SVGAGI. Here the CDR3 DNA reads TGTGCCAGCAGTTACTCGGCGCGGGGTATGAACACTGAAGCTTTCTTT. It is translated as CASSYSARGMNTEAFF.

This clonotype was counted ten times or more. The chain carries TRBV7-2 and TRBJ1-1, with 7 bases matching TRBD1. CDR3 size: 15 residues. J was trimmed by 4 bases and V by 5 bases; bases with no gene match: 10. Germline-derived CDR1 and CDR2 are SGHTA and FQGNSA. Here the CDR3 reads CASSTRQGESTEAFF. CDR3 nucleotides: TGTGCCAGCAGCACCAGACAGGGAGAGAGCACTGAAGCTTTCTTT.

The V call is TRBV11-2, the J call TRBJ2-5, with no clear D. Trimming stripped 2 bases from V and 4 bases from J, with 11 bases between. Germline CDR1 is SGHAT and CDR2 is FQNNGV. The length of the CDR3 is 14 residues. DNA for the CDR3: TGTGCCAGCAGCTTACGTGGTTGGGGAGAGACCCAGTACTTC. The encoded protein is CASSLRGWGETQYF.

A few counts support this clonotype. This chain uses TRBV9 with TRBJ2-7; 9 positions agree with TRBD1. Losses at the gene ends were 5 bases for V and 9 bases for J; bases not matched to a gene: 15. CDR1 and CDR2 (germline): SGDLS, YYNGEE. This CDR3 has 15 residues. The CDR3 reads CASSEGQGGFRGQYF. In nucleotides, the CDR3 is TGTGCCAGCAGTGAGGGACAGGGTGGGTTCCGGGGGCAGTACTTC.

This clonotype was observed a few times. The gene calls are TRBV7-6 and TRBJ2-6; tentatively, D is TRBD2 (7 bases). Trimming pared 4 bases from V and 0 bases from J, leaving 25 bases between. Germline V lookup: CDR1 SGHVS, CDR2 FNYEAQ. The CDR3 runs to 21 residues. CDR3 residues: CASSYPDPSGTSFSGANVLTF. In DNA form, the CDR3 reads TGTGCCAGCAGCTATCCGGACCCCAGCGGGACAAGTTTCTCTGGGGCCAACGTCCTGACTTTC.

The chain combines TRBV4-2 with TRBJ1-2; 7 bases line up with TRBD1. The CDR3 runs 16 residues. Germline V lookup: CDR1 LGHNA, CDR2 YNFKEQ. Trimming removed 0 bases from V and 4 bases from J; junction bases left unmatched: 8. The CDR3 loop is CASSQDPTGTAYGYTF. The CDR3 nucleotides are TGTGCCAGCAGCCAAGATCCCACCGGGACAGCCTATGGCTACACCTTC.

This chain joins TRBV7-2 and TRBJ2-6; TRBD1 matches 7 bases. The CDR3 consists of 16 residues. Per germline, CDR1 SGHTA and CDR2 FQGNSA. V trimming: 2 bases; J trimming: 0 bases; junction bases outside the gene matches: 1. In nucleotides, the CDR3 is TGTGCCAGCAGCTTATACAGGGGCTCTGGGGCCAACGTCCTGACTTTC. This sequence encodes CASSLYRGSGANVLTF.

The chain couples TRBV6-8 to TRBJ1-1; D ambiguous. Trimming removed 3 bases at V and 3 bases at J, with 11 bases between. CDR3 size: 14 residues. Germline V gene lookup returns CDR1 MNHGY and CDR2 SAAAGT. In DNA form, the CDR3 reads TGTGCCAGCAGTTATGCTGGATCAGACACTGAAGCTTTCTTT. Translating gives CASSYAGSDTEAFF.

Worth noting for this clonotype: At one end the junction does not follow the germline gene, possibly because of a read error. The chain is built from TRBV7-2 and TRBJ1-2; 7 bases agree with TRBD1. The CDR3 sequence is 16 residues long. Germline loops: CDR1 SGHTA, CDR2 FQGNSA. CDR3 residues: CASSLGGGQQRYVYTF. The DNA of the CDR3 is TGTGCCAGCAGCTTAGGGGGGGGACAGCAAAGATATGTCTACACCTTC. The complete variable domain, with remaining parts taken from reference TRBV7-2 and TRBJ1-2, reads GAGVSQSPSNKVTEKGKDVELRCDPISGHTALYWYRQSLGQGLEFLIYFQGNSAPDKSGLPSDRFSAERTGGSVSTLTIQRTQQEDSAVYLCASSLGGGQQRYVYTFGSGTRLTVV.

V is TRBV6-1 and J is TRBJ1-2, with D uncertain. Per germline, CDR1 MNHNS and CDR2 SASEGT. Trimming left V 8 bases short and J 4 bases short, with 14 bases between. This CDR3 spans 13 amino acids. The CDR3 loop reads CASRPKVGYGYTF. CDR3 DNA sequence: TGTGCCAGCCGTCCAAAGGTGGGCTATGGCTACACCTTC.

CDR3 sequence (DNA): TGTGCCAGCAGTCCAGTGCAGGGTCCCTACGAGCAGTACTTC. It encodes CASSPVQGPYEQYF. J is TRBJ2-7 and V is TRBV12-3 or TRBV12-4; a possible D gene is TRBD1 (5 bases). The CDR3 runs to 14 residues. Trimming removed 5 bases at V and 2 bases at J, with 13 bases between.

J is TRBJ2-5 and V is TRBV7-2; 9 nucleotides match TRBD1. The V gene's germline CDR1 is SGHTA and CDR2 FQGNSA. V shed 5 bases and J 0 bases; nucleotides not matched to a gene: 7. This CDR3 spans 16 amino acids. The CDR3 sequence: CASSRGQGKYQETQYF. DNA for the CDR3: TGTGCCAGCAGCCGGGGACAGGGCAAGTACCAAGAGACCCAGTACTTC.

The V call is TRBV7-8, the J call TRBJ1-5; 11 bases map to TRBD1. The V and J ends lost 0 bases and 10 bases, in that order; junction bases with no gene match: 5. This CDR3 comprises 15 residues. Germline CDR1 and CDR2: SGHVS and FQNEAQ. CDR3 loop: CASSLAAGTGGPQHF. CDR3 bases: TGTGCCAGCAGCTTAGCCGCCGGGACAGGGGGACCCCAGCATTTT.

CDR3 DNA: TGTGCTAGTGACCACCGGGACAGACATTACAATGAGCAGTTCTTC. Translating gives CASDHRDRHYNEQFF. The chain couples TRBV12-5 to TRBJ2-1; 7 nucleotides line up with TRBD1. Germline trimming cut 7 bases from V and 4 bases from J; bases unmatched to any gene: 10. The CDR3 totals 15 residues. The V gene's germline CDR1 is LGHNT and CDR2 FRNRAP.

The chain combines TRBV10-3 with TRBJ2-7, with D maybe TRBD2 (5 bases). Germline-derived CDR1 and CDR2 are ENHRY and SYGVKD. This CDR3 is built from 14 residues. The ends were cut back, 3 bases at V and 0 bases at J, with 9 bases in the middle. Written as DNA, the CDR3 is TGTGCCATCAGTGATGAGGGAAGCTCCTACGAGCAGTACTTC. Protein sequence: CAISDEGSSYEQYF.

This clonotype occurred a few times. The V and J genes are TRBV7-6 and TRBJ2-6; 10 bases are a match to TRBD1. V gave up 5 bases and J gave up 3 bases; unmatched junction bases: 16. Germline V gene data show CDR1 as SGHVS and CDR2 as FNYEAQ. The CDR3 has 20 residues. CDR3 in DNA: TGTGCCAGCAGCCCTCTAGGAGACAGGGGGCGCGTGAGTGGGGCCAACGTCCTGACTTTC. Translating it yields CASSPLGDRGRVSGANVLTF.

V usage is TRBV15 and J usage is TRBJ1-1; D is perhaps TRBD1 (6 bases). This CDR3 has 16 amino acids. V lost 2 bases to trimming and J lost 2 bases, with 15 bases between them. Per the germline V gene, CDR1 is LNHNV and CDR2 is YYDKDF (reference sequence). In DNA, the CDR3 is TGTGCCACCAGCAGACCCTTCAGGGGCGTAAACACTGAAGCTTTCTTT. Protein: CATSRPFRGVNTEAFF.

This clonotype has just a few counts. The chain employs TRBV12-3 or TRBV12-4 and TRBJ2-3; D may be TRBD1 or TRBD2 (6 bases each). The V end was cut by 1 base, the J end by 2 bases, with 7 bases between. The CDR3 is 14 amino acids. CDR3 nucleotide sequence: TGTGCCAGCAGTTTAGGGGGGGCCACAGATACGCAGTATTTT. Translating it yields CASSLGGATDTQYF.

This clonotype was observed at least ten times. This rearrangement joins TRBV7-8 to TRBJ2-2; 7 positions match TRBD1. This CDR3 contains 15 residues. CDR1 and CDR2 (germline): SGHVS, FQNEAQ. Trimming removed 6 bases from V and 4 bases from J; junction bases left unmatched: 8. CDR3 loop: CASSSRQGVTGELFF. The CDR3 region has the DNA TGTGCCAGCAGTTCTCGACAGGGTGTCACCGGGGAGCTGTTTTTT.

In its sample, this clonotype was seen a few times. J is TRBJ1-1 and V is TRBV6-2 or TRBV6-3; 7 bases map to TRBD1. The V segment lost 4 bases and the J segment 10 bases; nucleotides outside the gene matches: 3. The CDR3 sequence is 11 residues long. Germline loops: CDR1 MNHEY, CDR2 SVGEGT. For the CDR3, the DNA is TGTGCCAGCAGTTCGGACAGGAGAGCTTTCTTT. Translating it yields CASSSDRRAFF.

The chain recombines TRBV7-9 with TRBJ2-7; D is perhaps TRBD1 (6 bases). Trimming shortened V by 5 bases and J by 3 bases, and 14 bases separated the two germline ends. The CDR3 extends over 14 amino acids. Germline values: CDR1 SEHNR, CDR2 FQNEAQ (reference sequence). CDR3 loop: CASSGAGQSYEQYF. The CDR3 nucleotides are TGTGCCAGCAGCGGGGCTGGACAGAGCTACGAGCAGTACTTC. The variable domain in full, completed from reference TRBV7-9 and TRBJ2-7, reads DTGVSQNPRHKITKRGQNVTFRCDPISEHNRLYWYRQTLGQGPEFLTYFQNEAQLEKSRLLSDRFSAERPKGSFSTLEIQRTEQGDSAMYLCASSGAGQSYEQYFGPGTRLTVT.

Only a few counts were recorded for this clonotype. The chain uses TRBV7-9 and TRBJ1-1, with TRBD1 matching 8 bases. Looked up from germline, CDR1 is SEHNR and CDR2 is FQNEAQ (reference sequence). The V and J ends lost 4 bases and 7 bases, in that order; junction bases with no gene match: 14. This CDR3 has 16 residues. For the CDR3, the DNA is TGTGCCAGCAGCTCAGCGACAGGGGTCCCTTATAATGAAGCTTTCTTT. It is translated as CASSSATGVPYNEAFF.